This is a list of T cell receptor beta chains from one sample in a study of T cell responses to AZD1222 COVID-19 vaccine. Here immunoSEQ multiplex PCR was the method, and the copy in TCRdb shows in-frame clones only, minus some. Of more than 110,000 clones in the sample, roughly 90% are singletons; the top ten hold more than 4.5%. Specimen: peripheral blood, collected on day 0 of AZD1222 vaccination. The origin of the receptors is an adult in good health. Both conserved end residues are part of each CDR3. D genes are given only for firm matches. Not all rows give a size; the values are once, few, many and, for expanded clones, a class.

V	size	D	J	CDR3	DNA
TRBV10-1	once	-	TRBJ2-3	CASSESGTDTQYF	TGCGCCAGCAGTGAGTCCGGCACAGATACGCAGTATTTT
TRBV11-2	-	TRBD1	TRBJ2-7	CASSLVGDRGFYEQYF	TGTGCCAGCAGCTTAGTAGGGGACAGGGGCTTTTACGAGCAGTACTTC
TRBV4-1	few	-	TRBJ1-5	CASSQDTRENQPQHF	TGCGCCAGCAGCCAAGATACAAGGGAAAATCAGCCCCAGCATTTT
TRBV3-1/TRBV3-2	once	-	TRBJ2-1	CASSHLVSYNEQFF	TGTGCCAGCAGCCACCTAGTGTCCTACAATGAGCAGTTCTTC
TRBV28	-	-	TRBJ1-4	CASTIFGATNEKLFF	TGTGCCAGCACCATCTTTGGGGCCACTAATGAAAAACTGTTTTTT
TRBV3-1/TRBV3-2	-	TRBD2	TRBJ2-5	CASSHRLAGFEETQYF	TGTGCCAGCAGCCATAGACTAGCGGGGTTTGAAGAGACCCAGTACTTC
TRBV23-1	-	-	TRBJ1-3	CASPRGSGNTIYF	TGCGCCAGCCCCAGAGGCTCTGGAAACACCATATATTTT
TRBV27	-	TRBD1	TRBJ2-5	CASSSDRGRETQYF	TGTGCCAGCAGTTCAGACAGGGGGCGGGAGACCCAGTACTTC
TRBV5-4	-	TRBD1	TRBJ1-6	CASSPQGTRSPLHF	TGTGCCAGCAGCCCACAGGGGACGCGATCACCCCTCCACTTT
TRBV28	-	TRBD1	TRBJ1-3	CASSLQGATGNTIYF	TGTGCCAGCAGTTTACAGGGGGCAACCGGAAACACCATATATTTT
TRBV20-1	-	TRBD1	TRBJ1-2	CSARGTGDSYGYTF	TGCAGTGCTCGTGGGACAGGAGATAGCTATGGCTACACCTTC
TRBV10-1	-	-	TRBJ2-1	CASSQNNEQFF	TGCGCCAGCAGCCAAAACAATGAGCAGTTCTTC
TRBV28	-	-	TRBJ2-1	CASIPGGRGSDNEQFF	TGTGCCAGCATCCCTGGGGGTCGGGGTTCGGACAATGAGCAGTTCTTC
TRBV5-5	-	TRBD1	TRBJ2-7	CASSSQGESSYEQYF	TGTGCCAGCAGCTCTCAGGGGGAAAGCTCCTACGAGCAGTACTTC
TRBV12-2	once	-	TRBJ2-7	CASRSQLGQGMTYEQYF	TGTGCAAGTCGCTCACAATTGGGACAGGGAATGACCTACGAGCAGTACTTC
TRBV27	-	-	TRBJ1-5	CASSLNPPQPQHF	TGTGCCAGCAGTTTAAATCCCCCTCAGCCCCAGCATTTT
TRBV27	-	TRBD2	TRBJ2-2	CASSWGGGTGELFF	TGTGCCAGCAGTTGGGGGGGAGGGACCGGGGAGCTGTTTTTT
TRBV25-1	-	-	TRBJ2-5	CASSVAQPTQETQYF	TGTGCCAGCAGTGTTGCTCAGCCGACCCAAGAGACCCAGTACTTC
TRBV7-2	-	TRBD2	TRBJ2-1	CASSPSGGAYNEQFF	TGTGCCAGCAGCCCAAGCGGGGGGGCCTACAATGAGCAGTTCTTC
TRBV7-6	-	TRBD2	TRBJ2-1	CASSLAAGTSVGNEQFF	TGTGCCAGCAGCTTAGCAGCCGGGACTAGCGTAGGCAATGAGCAGTTCTTC
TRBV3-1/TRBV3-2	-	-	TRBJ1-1	CASGPRGLKAPEAFF	TGTGCCAGCGGACCCCGGGGACTCAAGGCCCCTGAAGCTTTCTTT
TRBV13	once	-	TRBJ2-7	CASSQLSRNEQYF	TGTGCCAGCAGCCAATTGTCCAGGAACGAGCAGTACTTC
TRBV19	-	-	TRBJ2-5	CASRRTAVSFQETQYF	TGTGCCAGTAGAAGAACGGCCGTATCTTTCCAAGAGACCCAGTACTTC